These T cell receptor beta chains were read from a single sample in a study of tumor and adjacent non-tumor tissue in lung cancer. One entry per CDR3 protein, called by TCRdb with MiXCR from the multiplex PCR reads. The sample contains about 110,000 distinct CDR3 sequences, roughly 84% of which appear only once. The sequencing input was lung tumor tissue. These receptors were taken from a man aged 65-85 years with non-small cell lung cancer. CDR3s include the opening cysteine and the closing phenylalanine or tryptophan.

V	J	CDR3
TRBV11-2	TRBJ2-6	CANTYSSGANVLTF
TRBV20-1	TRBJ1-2	CSAREGIGGSVATDDGYTF
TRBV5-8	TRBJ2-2	CSSSVSRGPTGELFF
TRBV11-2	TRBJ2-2	CASRPLAGGTGGLFF
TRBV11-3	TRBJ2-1	CASILDPTGGRGEQFF
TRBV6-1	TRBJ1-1	CASSELRPGDMNTEAFF
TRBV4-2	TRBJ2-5	CASSQATGAGPGETQYF
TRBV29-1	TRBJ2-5	CNVQAGGETQYF
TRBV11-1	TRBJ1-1	CTNSQGTRNTEGFF
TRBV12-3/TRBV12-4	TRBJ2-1	CASSLVSGTQQFF
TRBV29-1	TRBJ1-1	CTDRRGPNTEAFF
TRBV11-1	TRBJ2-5	CASSLARGTSQYF
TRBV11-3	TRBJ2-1	CASSLDPTGGMGEELF
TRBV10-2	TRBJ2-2	CASSGTVELFF
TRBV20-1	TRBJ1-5	CIATQGNKPQHF
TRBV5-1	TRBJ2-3	CASRSGGRGSDTQYF
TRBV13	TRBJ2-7	CASGSITGNEQYF
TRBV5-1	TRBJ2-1	CASSWGGGARNEQFF
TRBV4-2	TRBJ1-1	CASSQDPSGNTEAFF
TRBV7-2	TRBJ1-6	CASSRRRGSPLHF
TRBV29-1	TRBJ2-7	CSASDRSYYEQYF
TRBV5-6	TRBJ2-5	CASSRDLRGETHYF
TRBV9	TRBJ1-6	CTSRVGQGNSPLHF
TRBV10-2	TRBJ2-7	CVSRQAGTRDEHYF
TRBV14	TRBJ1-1	CASSRCPTREAFF
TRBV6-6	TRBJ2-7	CASSYPRGYELYF
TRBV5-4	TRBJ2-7	CVSSGAGGPSYEQHF
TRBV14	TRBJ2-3	CASTLDSDAIDTQYF
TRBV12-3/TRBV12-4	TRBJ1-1	CASSFQDTQIAFF
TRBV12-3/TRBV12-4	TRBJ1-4	CTSTPGQGGITNEKLFF
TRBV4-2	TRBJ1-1	CVSSQNRGLEAFF
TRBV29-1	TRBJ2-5	CSVKAYLQTGQATQYF
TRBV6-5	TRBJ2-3	CASSRRQGPDTQYF
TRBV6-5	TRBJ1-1	CATSYTGNTEAFF
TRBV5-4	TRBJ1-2	CVSSLYLGGGEANYGYTF
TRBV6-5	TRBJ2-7	CVSSCVGYRYEQYF
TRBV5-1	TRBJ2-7	CASSFGTWTYEQCF
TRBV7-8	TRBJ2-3	CASSALGRPGTDTQYF
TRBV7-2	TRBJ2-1	CASSHSSAAYNEQFF
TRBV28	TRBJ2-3	CASNLWTSGRETQYF
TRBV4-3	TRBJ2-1	CASSPILPGGQEQFF
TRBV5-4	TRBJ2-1	CASSRDRHYYDEQFF
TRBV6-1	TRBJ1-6	CTSSELAYRNSPLHF
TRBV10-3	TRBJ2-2	CAISETDRTGELIF
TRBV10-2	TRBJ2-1	CDSITPGPSSHEQFF
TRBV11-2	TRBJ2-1	CASSRLAVNEQFF